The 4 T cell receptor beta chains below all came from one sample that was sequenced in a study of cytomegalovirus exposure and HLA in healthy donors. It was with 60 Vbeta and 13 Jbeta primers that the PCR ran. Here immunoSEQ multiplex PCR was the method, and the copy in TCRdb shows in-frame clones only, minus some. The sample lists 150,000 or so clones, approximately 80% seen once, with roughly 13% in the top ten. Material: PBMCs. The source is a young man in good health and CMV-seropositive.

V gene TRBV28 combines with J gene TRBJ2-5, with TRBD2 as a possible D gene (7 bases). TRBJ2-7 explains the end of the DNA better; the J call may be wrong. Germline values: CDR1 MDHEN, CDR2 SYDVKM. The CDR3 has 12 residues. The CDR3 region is CASRRGPYEQYF. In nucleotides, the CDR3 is TGTGCCAGCAGGCGGGGGCCCTACGAGCAGTACTTC.

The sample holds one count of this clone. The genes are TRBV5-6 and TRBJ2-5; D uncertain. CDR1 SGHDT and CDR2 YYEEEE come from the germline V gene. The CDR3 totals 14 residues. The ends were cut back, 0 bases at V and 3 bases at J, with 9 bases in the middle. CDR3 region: CASSLDMTKETQYF. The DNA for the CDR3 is TGTGCCAGCAGCTTGGACATGACAAAAGAGACCCAGTACTTC.

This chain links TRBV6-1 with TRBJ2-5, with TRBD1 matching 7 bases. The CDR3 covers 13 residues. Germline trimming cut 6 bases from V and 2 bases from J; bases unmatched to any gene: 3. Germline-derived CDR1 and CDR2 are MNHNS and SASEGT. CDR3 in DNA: TGTGCCAGCAGCGGGGACAGACAAGAGACCCAGTACTTC. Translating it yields CASSGDRQETQYF.

The CDR3 protein is CASREQGDHTEAFF. DNA of the CDR3: TGTGCCAGCAGAGAACAGGGGGATCACACTGAAGCTTTCTTT. V and J are TRBV6-5 and TRBJ1-1; 8 nucleotides line up with TRBD1. This CDR3 is built from 14 residues. CDR1 MNHEY and CDR2 SVGAGI come from the germline V gene. The V and J ends lost 6 bases and 3 bases, in that order; junction bases with no gene match: 6.